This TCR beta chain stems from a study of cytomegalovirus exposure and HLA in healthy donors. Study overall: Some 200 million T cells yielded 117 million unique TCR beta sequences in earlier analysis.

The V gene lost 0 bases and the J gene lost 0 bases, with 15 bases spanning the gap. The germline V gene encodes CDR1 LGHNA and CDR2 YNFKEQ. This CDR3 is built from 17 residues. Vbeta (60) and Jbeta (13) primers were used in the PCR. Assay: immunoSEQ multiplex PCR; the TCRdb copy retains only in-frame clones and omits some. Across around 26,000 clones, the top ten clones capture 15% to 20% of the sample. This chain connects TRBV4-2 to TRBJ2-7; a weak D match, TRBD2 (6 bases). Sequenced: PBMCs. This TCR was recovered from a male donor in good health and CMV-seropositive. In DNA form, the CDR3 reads TGTGCCAGCAGCCAAGAGACGCGCGGGGTCACCTCCTACGAGCAGTACTTC. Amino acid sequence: CASSQETRGVTSYEQYF.